The 4 T cell receptor beta chains reported below all come from one sample, sequenced in a study of T cells in Graves' hyperthyroidism and ophthalmopathy. RNA transcripts served as the template for amplifying TCR beta CDR3 regions. The HTBI primer set was used in a first-round RT-PCR of the TCR CDR3. MiXCR, applied by TCRdb to the multiplex PCR reads, yields one record per CDR3 protein. The table shows roughly 500,000 distinct CDR3 sequences, with approximately 49% occurring only once. The sequenced sample was peripheral blood or thyroid tissue (not recorded which). Source of these receptors: an adult woman with Graves' disease, either hyperthyroidism or ophthalmopathy (not recorded which).

This clonotype showed up just once. The chain recombines TRBV11-3 with TRBJ1-4; 8 bases are a match to TRBD1. The CDR3 consists of 15 residues. From germline, CDR1 is SGHNT and CDR2 YENEEA. With V trimmed by 5 bases and J by 2 bases, 4 bases remained unmatched. CDR3 coding DNA: TGTGCCAGCAGCAACCAGGGGGCCACTAATGAAAAACTGTTTTTT. This encodes CASSNQGATNEKLFF.

The rearrangement links TRBV20-1 to TRBJ1-2; 7 nucleotides line up with TRBD1. The CDR3 is 13 amino acids. Germline loops: CDR1 DFQATT, CDR2 SNEGSKA (reference sequence). With V trimmed by 5 bases and J by 4 bases, 7 bases remained unmatched. This CDR3 is CSASGTVSYGYTF. CDR3 sequence (DNA): TGCAGTGCTTCCGGGACAGTTTCCTATGGCTACACCTTC.

The chain carries TRBV7-8 and TRBJ1-1; D gene uncertain. In germline, CDR1 is SGHVS, CDR2 FQNEAQ. The CDR3 runs to 14 residues. V was shortened by 2 bases and J by 4 bases, with 11 bases between the two germline ends. The CDR3 is CASSLNPRATEAFF. The DNA of the CDR3 is TGTGCCAGCAGCTTAAACCCACGGGCCACTGAAGCTTTCTTT.

As concerns this clonotype: This sequence may be a read error, since a much larger clone differs from it by one base. This chain links TRBV9 with TRBJ2-1; D ambiguous. Looked up from germline, CDR1 is SGDLS and CDR2 is YYNGEE. The CDR3 runs 16 residues. The CDR3 DNA follows: TGCGCCAGCAGCCAAGTTGGCCTAGTGAACTACAATGAGCAGTTCTTC. This encodes CASSQVGLVNYNEQFF.